This section outlines one TCR beta chain sequence together with its context. Its antigen is not identified. The trim removed 0 bases at V and 3 bases at J, leaving 5 bases unmatched. Germline CDR1 and CDR2: SGDLS and YYNGEE. The CDR3 runs 17 residues. The PCR contained 60 Vbeta and 13 Jbeta primers. Sequenced by immunoSEQ multiplex PCR; TCRdb stores in-frame clones only, minus some. This table holds 100,000 to 150,000 clones, 70% to 85% found once. This entry belongs to a study of cytomegalovirus exposure and HLA in healthy donors. Study-wide findings and caveats: Later work found that TCR association rates differed between HLA loci; DRB1 had the most and HLA-C the fewest. Common viral pathogens (according to a later analysis) appeared linked to several of the most significant clusters. Certain indistinguishable V segments, among them TRBV6-2 and TRBV6-3, were excluded.

There were likely unrecorded immune exposures, though donors were nominally healthy when sampled. Material: PBMCs. The receptor was isolated from a boy younger than 18 in good health and CMV-seronegative. This sequence joins TRBV9 and TRBJ2-2; TRBD2 matches at 10 bases. The CDR3 loop reads CASSVDSGRAYTGELFF. In DNA form, the CDR3 reads TGTGCCAGCAGCGTAGACAGCGGGAGGGCCTACACCGGGGAGCTGTTTTTT.